The 4 T cell receptor beta chains below come from one sample, sequenced in a study of OX40 agonist ivuxolimab in advanced cancers. TCRdb keeps only in-frame clones here, not all; method: immunoSEQ multiplex PCR. The sample has roughly 24,000 clones; roughly 79% are singletons. The specimen comprised CD4+ or CD8+ T cells sorted from blood, sampled in a trial of the OX40 agonist ivuxolimab. These receptors came from an adult with an advanced solid tumor such as melanoma, head and neck, liver or kidney cancer.

The chain recombines TRBV11-3 with TRBJ2-7; D gene ambiguous. CDR1 and CDR2 (germline): SGHNT, YENEEA. V lost 1 base and J 1 base, leaving 5 bases between the germline ends. CDR3 length: 13 residues. The CDR3 region has the DNA TGTGCCAGCAGCTTAGGGGTTTCCTACGAGCAGTACTTC. This gives the protein CASSLGVSYEQYF.

The gene calls are TRBV28 and TRBJ1-2, with D perhaps matching TRBD1 (6 bases). Between the trimmed V and J ends, which lost 4 bases and 7 bases, there was a span of 16 bases. CDR3 size: 14 residues. Germline loops: CDR1 MDHEN, CDR2 SYDVKM. CDR3 sequence: CASSSPGTLGGYTF. The CDR3 DNA is TGTGCCAGCAGTTCCCCAGGGACACTAGGTGGCTACACCTTC.

The genes are TRBV7-9 and TRBJ2-7; D unresolved. Between the trimmed V and J ends, which lost 6 bases and 7 bases, there was a span of 13 bases. CDR3 length: 12 amino acids. Germline V CDR1 and CDR2: SEHNR, FQNEAQ (reference sequence). The CDR3 sequence: CASSAGSREQYF. CDR3 DNA sequence: TGTGCCAGCAGTGCAGGCTCCCGGGAGCAGTACTTC. Combining the CDR3 with reference TRBV7-9 and TRBJ2-7 gives the whole variable domain DTGVSQNPRHKITKRGQNVTFRCDPISEHNRLYWYRQTLGQGPEFLTYFQNEAQLEKSRLLSDRFSAERPKGSFSTLEIQRTEQGDSAMYLCASSAGSREQYFGPGTRLTVT.

The chain recombines TRBV11-3 with TRBJ2-3; 13 bases match TRBD2. This CDR3 region has 14 residues. Per germline, CDR1 SGHNT and CDR2 YENEEA. The ends lost 3 bases at V and 6 bases at J; junction bases unmatched: 0. The CDR3, as DNA: TGTGCCAGCAGCTTGGGACTAGCGGGGGATACGCAGTATTTT. Its protein is CASSLGLAGDTQYF.